This T cell receptor beta chain originates from a study of beta chain features in type 1 diabetes. As for the study in general: Sorted cell examination encompassed approximately 110 million cells across all samples. Points from the study as a whole: Type 1 diabetes patients showed a moderate but significant shortening of TCRB CDR3s in all four CD4+ subsets. Junctions at VDJ sites from type 1 diabetes patients had fewer insertions and more deletions.

As for this clone: Its antigen is unidentified.

In germline, CDR1 is MGHDK, CDR2 SYGVNS. The CDR3 is made up of 15 amino acids. V shed 4 bases and J shed 0 bases, with 10 bases lying between them. Investigators reverse transcribed all isolated RNA, so they sequenced expressed TCRB transcripts. TCRdb keeps only in-frame clones here, not all; method: immunoSEQ multiplex PCR. The sample holds 330,000 or so clones, about 12% seen once. It was via CD45RO/CCR7/CD25/CD127/CD95/CD27 that CD4+ naive, central memory, regulatory and stem cell-like memory cells were sorted. The specimen was naive CD4+ T cells from blood. V usage is TRBV25-1 and J usage is TRBJ1-5; D unclear. The TCR was taken from a young woman with type 1 diabetes. The CDR3 reads CASSATEYSNQPQHF. The CDR3 DNA reads as TGTGCCAGCAGTGCAACGGAGTATAGCAATCAGCCCCAGCATTTT.